Sequencing of this T cell receptor (beta chain) was carried out in a study of shared clonotypes between healthy human individuals. Study-level information: Donors, aged 18 to 49, were a couple of women and three men. Researchers assigned three CD4 naive, three CD4 memory, two CD8 naive and one CD8 memory plate to each donor.

Assay used: immunoSEQ multiplex PCR; TCRdb lists only in-frame clones, some missing. In the table there are about 680,000 clones, roughly 70% of which are singletons. Details on this clone: Its antigen is not identified.

The CDR3 length is 11 residues. In germline, CDR1 is DFQATT, CDR2 SNEGSKA (reference sequence). V was clipped by 4 bases and J by 4 bases, with 5 bases between them. Overall study findings and caveats: Only blood underwent sampling, and tissue repertoires likely differ.

The clonotype comes from a woman aged 30 to 39 in good health. The chain links TRBV20-1 to TRBJ2-1; the D is unclear. The sample was memory CD4+ T cells sorted from blood. Subset described: CD45RA-negative fraction. CDR3 coding DNA: TGCAGTGCTACCGTTTACAATGAGCAGTTCTTC. Its translation: CSATVYNEQFF.